Following are 22 T cell receptor beta chains from one sample sequenced in a study of a mutant IDH1 vaccine in newly diagnosed glioma. The assay was immunoSEQ multiplex PCR, and TCRdb's table has in-frame clones only and misses some. The data show some 80,000 clones, about 85% seen once. As for time point: week 23, last vaccination. It was 300 ug of mutant IDH1 20-mer peptide that made up each vaccine dose, given with topical imiquimod. These receptors' antigens are unknown. Sequencing used PBMCs, obtained from a glioma patient whose treatment included an IDH1 peptide vaccine. The receptors come from a woman aged 45-59 years with glioma.

The rearrangement links TRBV5-1 to TRBJ2-3, with 9 nucleotides matching TRBD1. V was pared by 0 bases and J by 2 bases, with 4 bases of the junction left unmatched. Germline CDR1 reads SGHRS; CDR2 reads YFSETQ. The CDR3 loop spans 16 amino acids. The CDR3, as DNA: TGCGCCAGCAGCTTGGGGGGGACAGGGCCCACAGATACGCAGTATTTT. It is translated as CASSLGGTGPTDTQYF.

V and J are TRBV4-2 and TRBJ1-6; possibly TRBD1 for D (5 bases). Germline V CDR1 and CDR2: LGHNA, YNFKEQ. This CDR3 spans 18 amino acids. V lost 0 bases to trimming and J lost 5 bases, with 17 bases between them. CDR3 bases: TGTGCCAGCAGCCAAGATCACGCGAGGGGCTCGGATAATTCACCCCTCCACTTT. It translates to CASSQDHARGSDNSPLHF.

The J gene is TRBJ1-3, the V gene TRBV28; the D is unclear. V lost 1 base to trimming and J lost 0 bases, with 10 bases between them. Germline-derived CDR1 and CDR2 are MDHEN and SYDVKM. The CDR3 sequence is 16 residues long. The CDR3 DNA follows: TGTGCCAGCAGTTTATTCCACACGAGCTCTGGAAACACCATATATTTT. It translates to CASSLFHTSSGNTIYF.

The gene calls are TRBV4-1 and TRBJ1-5; D possibly corresponds to TRBD1 (5 bases). The CDR3 consists of 14 residues. Trimming cost V 4 bases and J 4 bases, with 11 bases left between them. Per the germline V gene, CDR1 is MGHRA and CDR2 is YSYEKL. Here the CDR3 reads CASSRHGANQPQHF. The CDR3, as DNA: TGCGCCAGCAGCCGCCACGGGGCAAATCAGCCCCAGCATTTT.

This clone was detected once. V usage is TRBV28 and J usage is TRBJ2-7; 9 nucleotides align to TRBD1. The V and J ends lost 5 bases and 3 bases, in that order; junction bases with no gene match: 5. The germline CDR1 and CDR2 sequences are MDHEN and SYDVKM. The CDR3 extends over 14 amino acids. The CDR3 DNA sequence: TGTGCCAGCAGTCTACAGGGGGCTATCTACGAGCAGTACTTC. It yields the protein CASSLQGAIYEQYF. Variable domain in full (rest from reference TRBV28 and TRBJ2-7): DVKVTQSSRYLVKRTGEKVFLECVQDMDHENMFWYRQDPGLGLRLIYFSYDVKMKEKGDIPEGYSVSREKKERFSLILESASTNQTSMYLCASSLQGAIYEQYFGPGTRLTVT.

The V gene is TRBV5-8, the J gene TRBJ1-1, with D maybe TRBD1 (5 bases). Trimming removed 3 bases from V and 3 bases from J, with 15 bases in between. This CDR3 has 15 amino acids. The germline V gene encodes CDR1 SGHTS and CDR2 YDEGEE. CDR3 DNA: TGTGCCAGCAGCTGGAGGGACCAGGCTCACACTGAAGCTTTCTTT. It translates to CASSWRDQAHTEAFF. The whole variable domain, remainder taken from reference TRBV5-8 and TRBJ1-1, is EAGVTQSPTHLIKTRGQQATLRCSPISGHTSVYWYQQALGLGLQFLLWYDEGEERNRGNFPPRFSGRQFPNYSSELNVNALELEDSALYLCASSWRDQAHTEAFFGQGTRLTVV.

This chain connects TRBV9 to TRBJ1-1; perhaps TRBD1 as D (6 bases). V was trimmed by 4 bases and J by 3 bases, leaving 19 bases between them. Germline V CDR1 and CDR2: SGDLS, YYNGEE. The CDR3 sequence is 16 residues long. The CDR3 DNA reads TGTGCCAGCAGCCCGGGAGGGGGGAGTGAGGACACTGAAGCTTTCTTT. Its translation: CASSPGGGSEDTEAFF.

This clone was picked up a small number of times. The J gene is TRBJ1-1, the V gene TRBV10-2; TRBD1 matches 10 bases. The J segment lost 6 bases and the V segment lost 6 bases, leaving 4 bases of the junction unmatched. The CDR3 is 13 amino acids. CDR1 is WSHSY and CDR2 is SAAADI in the germline V gene. Here the CDR3 reads CASRGTGVSEAFF. The DNA of the CDR3 is TGCGCCAGCAGGGGGACAGGGGTCTCTGAAGCTTTCTTT.

V and J are TRBV28 and TRBJ1-2, with unresolved D. The germline V gene has CDR1 MDHEN and CDR2 SYDVKM. The CDR3 is made up of 9 amino acids. The CDR3 bases are TGTGCTCGAAGCGGAGGCTACACCTTC. This sequence encodes CARSGGYTF.

The V gene is TRBV2, the J gene TRBJ2-3; D not certain. CDR3 size: 14 residues. Germline V CDR1 and CDR2: SNHLY, FYNNEI. V lost 6 bases and J 6 bases, leaving 16 bases between the germline ends. The CDR3: CASRPQWGSDTQYF. The CDR3 nucleotides are TGTGCCAGCAGGCCCCAATGGGGATCCGATACGCAGTATTTT.

The V and J genes are TRBV23-1 and TRBJ2-6; D call uncertain. TRBV23-1 is an ORF, and what it does is uncertain. This CDR3 is built from 13 residues. V dropped 6 bases and J dropped 0 bases, with 3 bases sitting between them. CDR3 loop: CASSVSGANVLTF. In nucleotides, the CDR3 is TGCGCCAGCAGCGTCTCTGGGGCCAACGTCCTGACTTTC.

The gene calls are TRBV6-5 and TRBJ2-1; tentatively, D is TRBD2 (6 bases). V dropped 7 bases and J dropped 2 bases, with 12 bases sitting between them. Germline lookup yields CDR1 MNHEY and CDR2 SVGAGI. CDR3 length: 14 amino acids. This chain's CDR3 is CASKSGVPYNEQFF. The CDR3 bases are TGTGCCAGCAAGTCGGGAGTCCCCTACAATGAGCAGTTCTTC.

The chain uses TRBV27 and TRBJ2-7, with TRBD1 matching over 8 bases. V lost 11 bases, J lost 3 bases, and 9 bases stayed unmatched. The CDR3 spans 13 residues. CDR1 and CDR2 from the germline V gene are MNHEY and SMNVEV (reference sequence). CDR3 amino acids: CAAGQGTFYEQYF. CDR3 coding DNA: TGTGCCGCCGGACAGGGAACGTTCTACGAGCAGTACTTC.

The V call is TRBV13, the J call TRBJ2-2; D gene ambiguous. Trimming took 5 bases from V and 1 from J, leaving 5 bases between them. Germline assignment: CDR1 PRHDT and CDR2 FYEKMQ (reference sequence). CDR3 length: 13 amino acids. In nucleotides, the CDR3 is TGTGCCAGCAGCCCCGAGAACACCGGGGAGCTGTTTTTT. Its translation is CASSPENTGELFF.

This clone appeared once. The gene calls are TRBV27 and TRBJ1-1; D is perhaps TRBD1 (6 bases). Germline V gene data show CDR1 as MNHEY and CDR2 as SMNVEV (reference sequence). The CDR3 covers 13 residues. V was pared by 6 bases and J by 11 bases, with 19 bases between. As DNA, the CDR3 is TGTGCCAGCAGCTTCGCCCTACAGGGTCGGGCTTTCTTT. Amino acid sequence: CASSFALQGRAFF.

CDR3 DNA sequence: TGTGCCAGCAGTTTATCGGGACTAGCGGGAGGAGAAAAAGCCTACGAGCAGTACTTC. Its protein product is CASSLSGLAGGEKAYEQYF. J is TRBJ2-7 and V is TRBV27, with 15 bases fitting TRBD2. J gave up 2 bases and V 0 bases, and 8 bases lay outside the gene matches. This CDR3 region has 19 residues. From germline, CDR1 is MNHEY and CDR2 SMNVEV (reference sequence).

This clone was seen just once. This chain uses TRBV7-8 with TRBJ1-3; D may be TRBD1 (6 bases). CDR1 and CDR2 (germline): SGHVS, FQNEAQ. The CDR3 extends over 16 amino acids. V was cut by 5 bases and J by 1 base, with 15 bases left in between. This CDR3 reads CASSRTGLLSGNTIYF. The CDR3 DNA is TGTGCCAGCAGCAGAACAGGGCTTCTTTCTGGAAACACCATATATTTT.

V and J are TRBV28 and TRBJ2-7; possibly TRBD2 for D (5 bases). The V end was cut by 5 bases, the J end by 3 bases, with 5 bases between. This CDR3 has 11 amino acids. The germline V gene encodes CDR1 MDHEN and CDR2 SYDVKM. The CDR3 nucleotides read TGTGCCAGCAGTGCGGGCTACGAGCAGTACTTC. It specifies CASSAGYEQYF.

This rearrangement joins TRBV6-6 to TRBJ2-3; 7 bases agree with TRBD1. V shed 6 bases, J shed 8 bases, and the junction held 8 bases outside the gene matches. The CDR3 sequence is 13 residues long. Germline lookup yields CDR1 MNHNY and CDR2 SVGAGI (reference sequence). The CDR3 protein is CASSQSEGATQYF. In DNA form, the CDR3 reads TGTGCCAGCAGCCAATCCGAGGGGGCTACGCAGTATTTT.

The chain has TRBV29-1 and TRBJ1-5; 7 positions agree with TRBD1. Germline trimming cut 6 bases from V and 6 bases from J; bases unmatched to any gene: 14. The length of the CDR3 is 15 residues. CDR1 SQVTM and CDR2 ANQGSEA come from the germline V gene. The CDR3 coding sequence is TGCAGCGTGACGATTCAGGGGGGCAGGGGTCAGCCCCAGCATTTT. This gives the protein CSVTIQGGRGQPQHF.

The chain links TRBV10-2 to TRBJ2-7; the match to TRBD2 covers 10 bases. This CDR3 spans 15 amino acids. J gave up 4 bases and V 7 bases, and 10 bases lay outside the gene matches. Looked up from germline, CDR1 is WSHSY and CDR2 is SAAADI. In DNA form, the CDR3 reads TGCGCCAGCATCTCCCCGAGGACTAGCGGTTACGAGCAGTACTTC. Its protein product is CASISPRTSGYEQYF.

The chain couples TRBV7-3 to TRBJ2-2, with 10 bases fitting TRBD1. The germline CDR1 and CDR2 sequences are SGHTA and FQGTGA. This CDR3 comprises 16 residues. Losses at the gene ends were 5 bases for V and 5 bases for J; bases not matched to a gene: 8. CDR3 residues: CASSPDRGRGTGELFF. The CDR3 DNA sequence: TGTGCCAGCAGCCCGGACAGGGGGAGAGGGACCGGGGAGCTGTTTTTT.